These 7 T cell receptor beta chains share one sample of origin, sequenced in a study of post-analysis software for immune sequencing data. The library was made from cDNA and included unique molecular identifiers. TCRdb recomputed calls from the PCR reads with MiXCR, one row per CDR3 protein. Of roughly 700,000 distinct CDR3 sequences in the sample, 25% to 30% were seen once. The study's findings and limits: Roughly five TRBV segments appeared more often in patients than in controls, and TRBV5-6, TRBV5-1 and TRBV20-1 were among these.

These TCRs' antigens remain unknown. The sample consisted of blood. Receptors were obtained from a girl aged 10 to 17 with multiple sclerosis.

The J gene is TRBJ1-2, the V gene TRBV2, with D possibly being TRBD1 (6 bases). Germline CDR1 and CDR2: SNHLY and FYNNEI. Trimming stripped 8 bases from V and 7 bases from J, with 20 bases between. The CDR3 contains 14 residues. The CDR3 nucleotides read TGTGCCAGCCATCTGAACAGGGAGCTTGGTGGCTACACCTTC. Encoded protein: CASHLNRELGGYTF.

The CDR3 bases are TGCAGTGTTCTTACTGGGGGGCTAGGCAATGAGCAGTTCTTC. As protein: CSVLTGGLGNEQFF. This chain connects TRBV20-1 to TRBJ2-1; D assignment may be TRBD1 or TRBD2 (6 bases each). Germline assignment: CDR1 DFQATT and CDR2 SNEGSKA (reference sequence). The ends were cut back, 7 bases at V and 6 bases at J, with 19 bases in the middle. The CDR3 extends over 14 amino acids.

The chain is built from TRBV14 and TRBJ1-1; D remains unclear. The V gene's germline CDR1 is SGHDN and CDR2 FVKESK. Trimming shortened V by 4 bases and J by 5 bases, and 11 bases separated the two germline ends. CDR3 length equals 13 residues. In nucleotides, the CDR3 is TGTGCCAGCAGCCTAAAGGACGGAACTGAAGCTTTCTTT. Protein sequence: CASSLKDGTEAFF.

This clonotype was recorded many times. The chain uses TRBV27 and TRBJ2-7; weak D call: TRBD2 (5 bases). Trimming pared 8 bases from V and 5 bases from J, leaving 16 bases between. CDR1 MNHEY and CDR2 SMNVEV come from the germline V gene (reference sequence). The CDR3 runs 13 residues. CDR3 residues: CASGRRGSHEQYF. DNA for the CDR3: TGTGCCAGCGGCCGACGGGGTTCCCACGAGCAGTACTTC.

This clonotype has just a few counts. J is TRBJ2-7 and V is TRBV10-3; D possibly matches TRBD1 or TRBD2 (5 bases each). The V and J ends lost 4 bases and 0 bases respectively, with 10 bases between them. The CDR3 runs 14 residues. Germline V gene lookup returns CDR1 ENHRY and CDR2 SYGVKD. DNA of the CDR3: TGTGCCATCAGTGCCGGGACCTCCTCCTACGAGCAGTACTTC. Its protein is CAISAGTSSYEQYF.

This clonotype was observed a handful of times. The J gene is TRBJ2-5, the V gene TRBV15; D is unclear. This CDR3 spans 13 amino acids. Germline-derived CDR1 and CDR2 are LNHNV and YYDKDF (reference sequence). V was trimmed by 7 bases and J by 0 bases, leaving 9 bases between them. CDR3 nucleotide sequence: TGTGCCACCACGTCGACGGACCAAGAGACCCAGTACTTC. Amino acid sequence: CATTSTDQETQYF.

This clonotype was seen a single time. This CDR3 is CASSLDGGSGYGYTF. The CDR3 DNA follows: TGCGCCAGCAGCTTGGATGGGGGGAGCGGCTATGGCTACACCTTC. The chain uses TRBV5-1 and TRBJ1-2; D might be TRBD1 (5 bases). This CDR3 is built from 15 residues. V was cut by 0 bases and J by 4 bases, with 13 bases left in between. Germline V lookup: CDR1 SGHRS, CDR2 YFSETQ. Full variable domain (missing parts from reference TRBV5-1 and TRBJ1-2): KAGVTQTPRYLIKTRGQQVTLSCSPISGHRSVSWYQQTPGQGLQFLFEYFSETQRNKGNFPGRFSGRQFSNSRSEMNVSTLELGDSALYLCASSLDGGSGYGYTFGSGTRLTVV.